The clone carrying this TCR beta chain was seen a few times. A second about 6 to 12 cycle PCR used barcoded and J-beta primers. At least 2.5 million CDR3-containing paired-end reads were obtained per sample. From the 5' RACE reads, TCRdb called clonotypes with MiXCR, one entry per CDR3 protein. The profile shows 1,500,000 or so distinct CDR3 sequences, around 40% of them singletons. This sample was included in a study of blood T cells in healthy people across ages. Germline V gene data show CDR1 as DFQATT and CDR2 as SNEGSKA (reference sequence). The CDR3 has 15 amino acids. V lost 2 bases to trimming and J lost 1 base; unmatched junction nucleotides: 6.

The rearrangement links TRBV20-1 to TRBJ2-3; 7 positions match TRBD2. This receptor was obtained from a woman aged 18-30 years in good health. The sample taken for sequencing was blood. In DNA form, the CDR3 reads TGCAGTGCTAGACAGACTAGCTGGGGCACAGATACGCAGTATTTT. Amino acids: CSARQTSWGTDTQYF.